Listed below are T cell receptor beta chains from one sample, sequenced in a study of tissue T cells after allogeneic stem cell transplantation. TCRdb keeps only in-frame clones here, not all; method: immunoSEQ multiplex PCR. The table records some 4,000 clones, roughly three fifths of them present only once. This specimen was tissue from the ileum, taken at autopsy. These receptors were taken from an older male donor with lung cancer. CDR3s include the opening cysteine and the closing phenylalanine or tryptophan. A D gene is named only where the DNA matches it firmly. Clone size is stated in some rows and not others, as once, few, many or a class when expanded.

J gene,clone size,V gene,D gene,CDR3 DNA,CDR3 protein
TRBJ2-5,-,TRBV10-1,-,TGCGCCAGCAGTGGACAGTACCAAGAGACCCAGTACTTC,CASSGQYQETQYF
TRBJ2-1,few,TRBV11-2,-,TGTGCCAGCAGCCCTGCATCCGGGCACAATGAGCAGTTCTTC,CASSPASGHNEQFF
TRBJ2-7,few,TRBV28,TRBD1,TGTGCCAGCAGACCGGGACAGGTCTTTTACGAGCAGTACTTC,CASRPGQVFYEQYF
TRBJ2-7,-,TRBV27,-,TGTGCCAGCAGTTTAGTGGAAGCTACCGAGCAGTACTTC,CASSLVEATEQYF
TRBJ2-1,few,TRBV7-9,-,TGTGCCAGCAGCTTATCCCGGGACTTGGGGAGGAATGAGCAGTTCTTC,CASSLSRDLGRNEQFF
TRBJ2-2,-,TRBV5-5,-,TGTGCCAGCAGCTTGGGGACAACTAACACCGGGGAGCTGTTTTTT,CASSLGTTNTGELFF
TRBJ2-7,-,TRBV18,TRBD1,TGTGCCAGCTCTCAAAGGACAGGGGAGTCCCTCTACGAGCAGTACTTC,CASSQRTGESLYEQYF
TRBJ2-3,-,TRBV19,TRBD2,TGTGCCAGTAGGGATAGCGGGAGGAGGCCAGATACGCAGTATTTT,CASRDSGRRPDTQYF
TRBJ2-7,-,TRBV6-2/TRBV6-3,-,TGTGCCAGCAGTCGGGACCCCTACTCCTACGAGCAGTACTTC,CASSRDPYSYEQYF
TRBJ2-5,-,TRBV3-1/TRBV3-2,-,TGTGCCAGCAGATCCCTCGACACTCTGTTGGAGACCCAGTACTTC,CASRSLDTLLETQYF
TRBJ2-1,-,TRBV12-3/TRBV12-4,-,TGTGCCAGCAGAACTAGTGGCAATGAGCAGTTCTTC,CASRTSGNEQFF
TRBJ2-7,-,TRBV5-5,TRBD1,TGTGCCAGCAGCTCACCGGGACAGGGATCCTACGAGCAGTACTTC,CASSSPGQGSYEQYF
TRBJ2-7,-,TRBV11-2,TRBD1,TGTGCCAGCAGGTTGACAGGGGCCTACGAGCAGTACTTC,CASRLTGAYEQYF
TRBJ2-2,-,TRBV5-1,TRBD1,TGCGCCAGCAGGGGACAGGGTTTCGTCACCGGGGAGCTGTTTTTT,CASRGQGFVTGELFF
TRBJ2-5,-,TRBV7-2,-,TGTGCCAGCAGCTCATCGACAGAGACCCAGTACTTC,CASSSSTETQYF
TRBJ2-7,-,TRBV28,-,TGTGCCAGCGGGCAGGGCTACGAGCAGTACTTC,CASGQGYEQYF
TRBJ2-3,few,TRBV12-3/TRBV12-4,TRBD2,TGTGCCAGCAGTACGTTGGGGGGGGATACGCAGTATTTT,CASSTLGGDTQYF
TRBJ1-6,-,TRBV30,TRBD1,TGTGCCTGGGAAACCGGGACAGGGAATTCACCCCTCCACTTT,CAWETGTGNSPLHF
TRBJ2-1,-,TRBV7-9,-,TGTGCCAGCAGCTTAGCCGGGGGATGGGAGCAGTTCTTC,CASSLAGGWEQFF
TRBJ2-1,-,TRBV14,-,TGTGCCAGCAGCCACACTCGGGACGGACCCAATGAGCAGTTCTTC,CASSHTRDGPNEQFF
TRBJ1-2,-,TRBV12-3/TRBV12-4,-,TGTGCCAGCAGAAAGTTAGATGGCTACACCTTC,CASRKLDGYTF
TRBJ1-5,-,TRBV15,-,TGTGCCACCAGCAGAGGTGCCGGAAATAGCAATCAGCCCCAGCATTTT,CATSRGAGNSNQPQHF
TRBJ1-6,-,TRBV5-5,-,TGTGCCAGCAGCTTGACTGATTCACCCCTCCACTTT,CASSLTDSPLHF
TRBJ2-1,once,TRBV14,-,TGTGCCAGCAGTGAAAAACCGGATGACTCCTACAATGAGCAGTTCTTC,CASSEKPDDSYNEQFF
TRBJ2-1,-,TRBV21-1,-,TGTGCCAGCAGAGACTACAATGAGCAGTTCTTC,CASRDYNEQFF
TRBJ2-1,-,TRBV19,TRBD2,TGTGCCAGTAGTATTTATCAACTAGCGGGGTACAATGAGCAGTTCTTC,CASSIYQLAGYNEQFF
TRBJ1-2,-,TRBV7-2,TRBD1,TGTGCCAGCAGCTCTCCGGGACAGGGCGCCGGTGCATTTAGCAGCTACACCTTC,CASSSPGQGAGAFSSYTF
TRBJ1-5,medium-sized,TRBV10-3,TRBD1,TGTGCCATCAGTGAGACTAAACAGGGGAATTACCAGCCCCAGCATTTT,CAISETKQGNYQPQHF
TRBJ1-4,few,TRBV4-3,-,TGCGCCAGCAGCCAAGAAGGAGGTGCGGGAAAACTGTTTTTT,CASSQEGGAGKLFF
TRBJ1-2,-,TRBV5-4,-,TGTGCCAGCAGCCCTAAGCCTAACTATGGCTACACCTTC,CASSPKPNYGYTF
TRBJ2-5,-,TRBV3-1/TRBV3-2,-,TGTGCCAGCAGCCAAGGAGGAGGAGCGGAGTACCAAGAGACCCAGTACTTC,CASSQGGGAEYQETQYF
TRBJ2-7,-,TRBV5-1,-,TGCGCCAGCAGCTCGAAACGGGACACCATATACGAGCAGTACTTC,CASSSKRDTIYEQYF
TRBJ1-2,-,TRBV30,TRBD1,TGTGCCTGGCGACCTCCAGGGGGCGGCTACACCTTC,CAWRPPGGGYTF
TRBJ1-2,large,TRBV6-5,TRBD1,TGTGCCAGCAGTCCCAACAGGGACAGGGGGCCCACCTTC,CASSPNRDRGPTF
TRBJ2-5,-,TRBV24-1,TRBD1,TGTGCCACCAGTGATTCCAGGGGGCGCGGGGAGACCCAGTACTTC,CATSDSRGRGETQYF
TRBJ2-3,-,TRBV10-2,TRBD2,TGCGCCAGCAGCCAGACTAGCGGGGGGTTCACAGATACGCAGTATTTT,CASSQTSGGFTDTQYF
TRBJ2-1,medium-sized,TRBV7-3,TRBD1,TGTGCCAGCAGATTGAACAGGGGGAATGAGCAGTTCTTC,CASRLNRGNEQFF
TRBJ2-5,-,TRBV2,-,TGTGCCAGCGGGCGGATCCAAGAGACCCAGTACTTC,CASGRIQETQYF
TRBJ2-7,-,TRBV7-9,-,TGTGCCAGCAGCTACGGACCCCAGGGCGAGCAGTACTTC,CASSYGPQGEQYF
TRBJ2-7,-,TRBV21-1,-,TGTGCCAGCAGCGGGGAGGGGACTAGCGGGAGCTACGAGCAGTACTTC,CASSGEGTSGSYEQYF
TRBJ1-4,-,TRBV6-5,-,TGTGCCAGCAGTTTCACCTCAACTAATGAAAAACTGTTTTTT,CASSFTSTNEKLFF
TRBJ2-5,-,TRBV4-3,TRBD1,TGCGCCAGCAGCCAGGGGACAGGGCGTCAAGAGACCCAGTACTTC,CASSQGTGRQETQYF
TRBJ1-2,once,TRBV21-1,-,TGTGCCAGCAGCAAAGTACCCCGGGTCTATGGCTACACCTTC,CASSKVPRVYGYTF
TRBJ1-5,few,TRBV27,-,TGTGCCAGCAGTTTAGGGGTCGAAAATTTGCCCCAGCATTTT,CASSLGVENLPQHF
TRBJ1-2,-,TRBV5-8,-,TGTGCCAGCAGCTGGACGGGGAGGGACTATGGCTACACCTTC,CASSWTGRDYGYTF